Listed below are T cell receptor beta chains from one sample, sequenced in a study of cytomegalovirus exposure and HLA in healthy donors. The assay was immunoSEQ multiplex PCR, and TCRdb's table has in-frame clones only and misses some. The repertoire holds 150,000 to 200,000 clones, with roughly 80% as singletons. Sequencing was carried out using PBMCs. The receptors originated from a woman between 50 and 59 years old in good health and CMV-seronegative. CDR3s include the opening cysteine and the closing phenylalanine or tryptophan. The order of the fields is V gene, clone size, D gene, J gene, CDR3 protein, CDR3 DNA. D genes are given only for firm matches. Size values are once, few and many counts, or a class for expanded clones, and some rows have none.

TRBV11-1	few	NA	TRBJ1-3	CASSFPGTSGNTIYF	TGTGCCAGCAGCTTCCCCGGGACATCTGGAAACACCATATATTTT
TRBV5-6	few	NA	TRBJ1-6	CASSPPGASPLHF	TGTGCCAGCAGCCCTCCAGGGGCCTCACCCCTCCACTTT
TRBV19	NA	TRBD2	TRBJ2-1	CASSGLAGGLGSNEQFF	TGTGCCAGTAGCGGACTAGCGGGGGGCCTAGGGTCCAATGAGCAGTTCTTC
TRBV28	NA	TRBD1	TRBJ1-5	CASSPRTGLGNQPQHF	TGTGCCAGCAGTCCGCGGACAGGGTTAGGCAATCAGCCCCAGCATTTT
TRBV5-1	NA	TRBD2	TRBJ2-5	CASTTGGHQDQETQYF	TGCGCCAGCACCACGGGGGGGCACCAGGATCAAGAGACCCAGTACTTC
TRBV27	NA	TRBD1	TRBJ1-2	CASSSGTGYYGYTF	TGTGCCAGCAGTTCCGGGACAGGCTACTATGGCTACACCTTC
TRBV7-2	NA	TRBD1	TRBJ2-1	CASSPDRRAYNEQFF	TGTGCCAGCAGCCCGGACAGGCGAGCCTACAATGAGCAGTTCTTC
TRBV19	NA	NA	TRBJ1-2	CASSIQNYGYTF	TGTGCCAGTAGTATACAAAACTATGGCTACACCTTC
TRBV7-9	NA	TRBD2	TRBJ2-1	CASNPGGARSNNEQFF	TGTGCCAGCAACCCGGGGGGGGCGCGTAGTAACAATGAGCAGTTCTTC
TRBV27	NA	NA	TRBJ1-1	CASRGGLMGTEAFF	TGTGCCAGCAGGGGAGGGTTAATGGGAACTGAAGCTTTCTTT
TRBV29-1	NA	NA	TRBJ2-6	CSVEDLGMYWGGLSSGANVLTF	TGCAGCGTTGAAGATCTGGGGATGTATTGGGGAGGACTAAGCTCTGGGGCCAACGTCCTGACTTTC
TRBV7-9	NA	NA	TRBJ2-3	CASSLTQTSADTQYF	TGTGCCAGCAGCCTGACCCAGACGAGCGCAGATACGCAGTATTTT
TRBV7-8	NA	TRBD1	TRBJ1-3	CASSPSGGQGKNTIYF	TGTGCCAGCAGCCCAAGCGGCGGACAGGGAAAAAACACCATATATTTT
TRBV4-3	NA	TRBD1	TRBJ1-5	CASSQDFTGGGQPQHF	TGCGCCAGCAGCCAAGATTTCACAGGGGGCGGACAGCCCCAGCATTTT
TRBV7-2	NA	TRBD1	TRBJ1-1	CASSPPVGQGSTEAFF	TGTGCCAGCAGCCCGCCGGTAGGACAGGGGTCTACTGAAGCTTTCTTT
TRBV5-1	NA	TRBD2	TRBJ2-7	CASSSGLAGGPVGYEQYF	TGCGCCAGCAGCTCGGGACTAGCGGGAGGGCCGGTGGGATACGAGCAGTACTTC
TRBV19	NA	NA	TRBJ2-5	CASKLRAQETQYF	TGTGCCAGTAAACTGAGGGCTCAAGAGACCCAGTACTTC
TRBV10-3	NA	NA	TRBJ1-1	CATLTTGGNTEAFF	TGTGCCACCCTAACAACCGGGGGAAACACTGAAGCTTTCTTT
TRBV7-2	NA	NA	TRBJ2-7	CASSLFSDEQYF	TGTGCCAGCAGCCTGTTTAGCGACGAGCAGTACTTC
TRBV5-1	NA	NA	TRBJ2-7	CASGGGGNSYEQYF	TGCGCCAGCGGAGGGGGCGGGAACTCCTACGAGCAGTACTTC
TRBV7-2	NA	TRBD1	TRBJ2-6	CASSTGASGANVLTF	TGTGCCAGCAGTACAGGGGCCTCTGGGGCCAACGTCCTGACTTTC
TRBV9	NA	TRBD1	TRBJ1-3	CASSVGGGTGIGNTIYF	TGTGCCAGCAGCGTAGGGGGGGGGACAGGGATCGGCAACACCATATATTTT
TRBV6-6	few	TRBD1	TRBJ1-4	CASSPRQGREKLFF	TGTGCCAGCAGTCCCCGACAGGGACGGGAAAAACTGTTTTTT
TRBV7-2	few	TRBD2	TRBJ2-7	CASSAAAGGSVEQYF	TGTGCCAGCAGCGCCGCGGCGGGGGGCTCCGTCGAGCAGTACTTC
TRBV19	NA	TRBD2	TRBJ2-2	CASTTVTAGANTGELFF	TGTGCCAGTACCACCGTTACGGCGGGAGCGAACACCGGGGAGCTGTTTTTT
TRBV29-1	NA	TRBD2	TRBJ2-7	CSVGSGGYYEQYF	TGCAGCGTTGGATCGGGGGGGTACTACGAGCAGTACTTC
TRBV2	NA	TRBD2	TRBJ2-2	CASSEARGGGAAGELFF	TGTGCCAGCAGTGAAGCGAGAGGCGGGGGGGCCGCCGGGGAGCTGTTTTTT
TRBV27	NA	NA	TRBJ1-5	CASSFGGTQPQHF	TGTGCCAGCAGTTTCGGGGGGACCCAGCCCCAGCATTTT
TRBV6-4	NA	NA	TRBJ2-1	CASSDEGGFDEQFF	TGTGCCAGCAGTGATGAAGGGGGTTTCGATGAGCAGTTCTTC
TRBV14	NA	NA	TRBJ1-1	CASSQVGRAFF	TGTGCCAGCAGCCAAGTTGGTAGAGCTTTCTTT
TRBV19	NA	NA	TRBJ1-6	CASSKGAGLSPLHF	TGTGCCAGTAGTAAAGGGGCTGGCCTGTCACCCCTCCACTTT
TRBV29-1	NA	NA	TRBJ1-1	CSVVLVENTEAFF	TGCAGCGTCGTGCTAGTGGAAAACACTGAAGCTTTCTTT
TRBV10-3	NA	TRBD2	TRBJ2-1	CAISEGLAGVNEQFF	TGTGCCATCAGTGAGGGACTAGCGGGGGTAAATGAGCAGTTCTTC